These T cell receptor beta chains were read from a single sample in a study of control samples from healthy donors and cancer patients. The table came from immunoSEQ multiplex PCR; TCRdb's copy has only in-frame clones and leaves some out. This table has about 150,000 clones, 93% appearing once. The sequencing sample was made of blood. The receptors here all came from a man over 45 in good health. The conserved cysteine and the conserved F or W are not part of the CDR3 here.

CDR3: ASIPGASSYNEQF; length: 13; J: TRBJ2-1; V: TRBV6-5
CDR3: ATSDFYTRGSPLH; length: 13; J: TRBJ1-6; V: TRBV24-1
CDR3: ASSRGTRGGYT; length: 11; J: TRBJ1-2; V: TRBV14
CDR3: ASSLAQSYNEQF; length: 12; J: TRBJ2-1; V: TRBV5-1
CDR3: ASSMWESGTEAF; length: 12; J: TRBJ1-1; V: TRBV19
CDR3: ASSLVQGNDQPQH; length: 13; J: TRBJ1-5; V: TRBV28
CDR3: ASSLGQGSSGNTIY; length: 14; J: TRBJ1-3; V: TRBV18
CDR3: SAMEAVNSPLH; length: 11; J: TRBJ1-6; V: TRBV29-1
CDR3: ASSRRMSGVEQY; length: 12; J: TRBJ2-7; V: TRBV5-8
CDR3: ASMGYMNTEAF; length: 11; J: TRBJ1-1; V: TRBV6-5
CDR3: ASSRGQGNEKLF; length: 12; J: TRBJ1-4; V: TRBV18
CDR3: AISESYPKGIYGYT; length: 14; J: TRBJ1-2; V: TRBV10-3
CDR3: SAGVSYNEQF; length: 10; J: TRBJ2-1; V: TRBV29-1
CDR3: ASSLSQGGAYEQY; length: 13; J: TRBJ2-7; V: TRBV28
CDR3: AWSVQMNTEAF; length: 11; J: TRBJ1-1; V: TRBV30
CDR3: ASSYSYRAGTEAF; length: 13; J: TRBJ1-1; V: TRBV6-5
CDR3: ASSPTREVPEQF; length: 12; J: TRBJ2-1; V: TRBV11-2
CDR3: ASSLSRGGNTIY; length: 12; J: TRBJ1-3; V: TRBV28
CDR3: ASSSGQGFGDNSPLH; length: 15; J: TRBJ1-6; V: TRBV27
CDR3: ASSQTGGANYGYT; length: 13; J: TRBJ1-2; V: TRBV6-5
CDR3: ASSLGRGDTQY; length: 11; J: TRBJ2-3; V: TRBV11-3
CDR3: ASSYSGRVGEKLF; length: 13; J: TRBJ1-4; V: TRBV6-5
CDR3: AISESFLINYGYT; length: 13; J: TRBJ1-2; V: TRBV10-3
CDR3: ASSATSGRRNEQF; length: 13; J: TRBJ2-1; V: TRBV2
CDR3: ASSLAGLGETQY; length: 12; J: TRBJ2-5; V: TRBV5-1
CDR3: ASSVRNEQF; length: 9; J: TRBJ2-1; V: TRBV28